This entry lists 20 T cell receptor beta chains sequenced from one sample in a study of OX40 agonist ivuxolimab in advanced cancers. TCRdb's copy holds only in-frame clones and misses some; the assay was immunoSEQ multiplex PCR. This table has more than 20,000 clones, roughly 80% appearing once. The starting material was CD4+ or CD8+ T cells sorted from blood, obtained in a trial of the OX40 agonist ivuxolimab. The receptors stem from an adult with an advanced solid tumor such as melanoma, head and neck, liver or kidney cancer.

The J gene is TRBJ2-1, the V gene TRBV5-1; 7 bases fit TRBD1. CDR3 size: 18 residues. V lost 3 bases to trimming and J lost 7 bases; unmatched junction nucleotides: 19. Looked up from germline, CDR1 is SGHRS and CDR2 is YFSETQ. The CDR3 DNA reads TGCGCCAGCAGCTCCCCCAAGACAGGGTCCCAAAATTTAAATGAGCAGTTCTTC. Its protein is CASSSPKTGSQNLNEQFF.

The sample holds one count of this clone. This chain connects TRBV15 to TRBJ2-7; D is unclear. V lost 0 bases to trimming and J lost 2 bases, with 5 bases between them. There are 13 residues in the CDR3. The germline V gene encodes CDR1 LNHNV and CDR2 YYDKDF (reference sequence). This CDR3 reads CATSRDWAYEQYF. The CDR3, as DNA: TGTGCCACCAGCAGAGATTGGGCCTACGAGCAGTACTTC.

CDR3 region: CASSEGLEYNEQFF. Here the CDR3 DNA reads TGTGCCAGCAGTGAGGGACTGGAGTACAATGAGCAGTTCTTC. V usage is TRBV28 and J usage is TRBJ2-1; possibly TRBD2 for D (6 bases). The CDR3 sequence is 14 residues long. The germline V gene has CDR1 MDHEN and CDR2 SYDVKM. The V gene lost 5 bases and the J gene lost 4 bases, with 12 bases spanning the gap. The full variable domain, completed using reference TRBV28 and TRBJ2-1, is DVKVTQSSRYLVKRTGEKVFLECVQDMDHENMFWYRQDPGLGLRLIYFSYDVKMKEKGDIPEGYSVSREKKERFSLILESASTNQTSMYLCASSEGLEYNEQFFGPGTRLTVL.

This rearrangement joins TRBV29-1 to TRBJ1-1, with D perhaps TRBD1 (5 bases). Trimming stripped 5 bases from V and 4 bases from J, with 17 bases between. The CDR3 has 14 residues. Germline V gives CDR1 SQVTM, CDR2 ANQGSEA. In DNA, the CDR3 is TGCAGCGTTTTAGGGGCAATGGGCGTCACTGAAGCTTTCTTT. It translates to CSVLGAMGVTEAFF.

In its sample, this clone was seen once. Germline is not matched at one junction end, which may reflect a read error. The gene calls are TRBV7-7 and TRBJ2-3; tentative D call: TRBD1 (6 bases). CDR1 and CDR2 (germline): SSHAT, FNYEAQ (reference sequence). CDR3 length equals 15 residues. In DNA, the CDR3 is TGTGCTAGCAGCCCCTCCCAGGGGTATAGAGATACGCAGTATTTT. Protein sequence: CASSPSQGYRDTQYF.

V usage is TRBV19 and J usage is TRBJ2-1; 8 nucleotides align to TRBD2. The V gene's germline CDR1 is LNHDA and CDR2 SQIVND (reference sequence). V gave up 6 bases and J gave up 4 bases; unmatched junction bases: 11. The CDR3 contains 16 residues. The CDR3 loop is CASSLSGSGTYNEQFF. The CDR3 coding sequence is TGTGCCAGTAGCCTAAGCGGGAGTGGCACATACAATGAGCAGTTCTTC.

The rearrangement joins TRBV7-2 to TRBJ2-3; D remains ambiguous. CDR3 length: 16 amino acids. Trimming shortened V by 7 bases and J by 0 bases, and 17 bases separated the two germline ends. Germline CDR1 and CDR2: SGHTA and FQGNSA. CDR3 residues: CASTIPKGFSTDTQYF. In DNA form, the CDR3 reads TGTGCCAGCACCATACCGAAGGGATTTAGCACAGATACGCAGTATTTT.

V gene TRBV7-9 combines with J gene TRBJ1-1, with D unresolved. Deletions cut 6 bases from V and 5 bases from J, with 16 bases between. The CDR3 contains 14 residues. CDR1 is SEHNR, CDR2 FQNEAQ, per germline (reference sequence). CDR3 region: CASRPVGVGTEAFF. Written as DNA, the CDR3 is TGTGCCAGCAGGCCAGTCGGGGTTGGTACTGAAGCTTTCTTT.

This sequence joins TRBV27 and TRBJ2-1, with 7 positions matching TRBD1. From germline, CDR1 is MNHEY and CDR2 SMNVEV (reference sequence). Germline trimming cut 4 bases from V and 6 bases from J; bases unmatched to any gene: 6. The CDR3 spans 14 residues. The CDR3 spells CASSSRGQFNEQFF. The DNA of the CDR3 is TGTGCCAGCAGTTCCCGGGGACAGTTCAATGAGCAGTTCTTC.

V and J are TRBV7-9 and TRBJ2-1; no definite D call. The length of the CDR3 is 13 residues. Germline CDR1 reads SEHNR; CDR2 reads FQNEAQ (reference sequence). V was clipped by 2 bases and J by 5 bases, with 7 bases between them. DNA of the CDR3: TGTGCCAGCAGCTTATTCAGAGACAATGAGCAGTTCTTC. Translating it yields CASSLFRDNEQFF.

In this sample, this clone turned up a few times. The rearrangement links TRBV6-4 to TRBJ2-3; TRBD2 might be the D (7 bases). The CDR3 has 15 amino acids. Trimming pared 2 bases from V and 7 bases from J, leaving 16 bases between. Germline lookup yields CDR1 MRHNA and CDR2 SNTAGT. The CDR3 reads CASSDGPGGPNTQYF. CDR3 DNA sequence: TGTGCCAGCAGTGACGGGCCGGGGGGCCCAAATACGCAGTATTTT.

This chain uses TRBV9 with TRBJ2-2, with TRBD2 matching over 9 bases. This CDR3 contains 16 residues. V lost 0 bases, J lost 5 bases, and 5 bases stayed unmatched. Per the germline V gene, CDR1 is SGDLS and CDR2 is YYNGEE. CDR3: CASSVVSSGITGELFF. CDR3 nucleotide sequence: TGTGCCAGCAGCGTAGTGTCTAGCGGGATTACCGGGGAGCTGTTTTTT.

The genes are TRBV9 and TRBJ2-1; TRBD2 aligns across 11 bases. The CDR3 loop spans 17 amino acids. Trimming cost V 1 base and J 5 bases; bases outside gene matches: 8. The germline CDR1 and CDR2 sequences are SGDLS and YYNGEE. The CDR3 here is CASSVTSGSLLDNEQFF. The DNA for the CDR3 is TGTGCCAGCAGCGTAACTAGCGGGAGCCTCCTTGACAATGAGCAGTTCTTC. The variable domain in full, with the rest retrieved from reference TRBV9 and TRBJ2-1, is DSGVTQTPKHLITATGQRVTLRCSPRSGDLSVYWYQQSLDQGLQFLIQYYNGEERAKGNILERFSAQQFPDLHSELNLSSLELGDSALYFCASSVTSGSLLDNEQFFGPGTRLTVL.

The chain is built from TRBV7-7 and TRBJ2-5; tentative D call: TRBD2 (6 bases). The germline CDR1 and CDR2 sequences are SSHAT and FNYEAQ (reference sequence). The CDR3 is 14 amino acids. The germline V and J ends were trimmed by 11 bases and 5 bases, with 21 bases remaining between them. CDR3 DNA: TGTGCCGTTGGTGGCACGGGACTTGGGGAGACCCAGTACTTC. Translation gives CAVGGTGLGETQYF.

The genes are TRBV15 and TRBJ1-4, with D possibly TRBD1 on 6 matching bases. The V gene lost 5 bases and the J gene lost 17 bases, with 18 bases spanning the gap. Germline CDR1 reads LNHNV; CDR2 reads YYDKDF (reference sequence). CDR3 length: 12 amino acids. The CDR3 is CATSGFSGHRFF. The DNA for the CDR3 is TGTGCCACCAGCGGGTTTTCGGGACACAGATTTTTT.

The chain has TRBV25-1 and TRBJ1-2; weak D call: TRBD1 (5 bases). CDR1 is MGHDK and CDR2 is SYGVNS in the germline V gene. The V end was cut by 5 bases, the J end by 8 bases, with 18 bases between. This CDR3 comprises 14 residues. In nucleotides, the CDR3 is TGTGCCAGCAGTCCCTCCAGGGAGGGTGGGGGCTACACCTTC. This codes for CASSPSREGGGYTF.

CDR3 region: CASSSGQGLDYEQYF. The CDR3 DNA follows: TGTGCCAGCAGCTCGGGACAGGGGCTTGACTACGAGCAGTACTTC. The rearrangement uses TRBV7-2 and TRBJ2-7; 10 bases are a match to TRBD1. The CDR3 extends over 15 amino acids. Germline assignment: CDR1 SGHTA and CDR2 FQGNSA. Trimming took 4 bases from V and 3 from J; bases not matched to a gene: 6.

V is TRBV5-4 and J is TRBJ2-7, with D perhaps TRBD2 (7 bases). CDR1 is SGHNT, CDR2 YYREEE, per germline (reference sequence). Trimming left V 6 bases short and J 5 bases short, with 15 bases between. CDR3 length: 13 residues. Here the CDR3 DNA reads TGTGCCAGCACTCCCCCGGGGGGCAACGAGCAGTACTTC. Amino acids: CASTPPGGNEQYF.

This rearrangement joins TRBV30 to TRBJ2-2, with a possible D match to TRBD1 (5 bases). The CDR3 consists of 12 residues. V shed 8 bases and J shed 1 base, with 8 bases lying between them. The V gene's germline CDR1 is GTSNPN and CDR2 SVGIG (reference sequence). This CDR3 is CALRGNTGELFF. Here the CDR3 DNA reads TGTGCCCTTAGGGGGAACACCGGGGAGCTGTTTTTT.

The chain combines TRBV4-1 with TRBJ2-7, with 8 bases fitting TRBD1. The junction had 0 bases not matched to a gene; V was cut back by 0 bases and J by 2 bases. CDR1 MGHRA and CDR2 YSYEKL come from the germline V gene. This CDR3 contains 14 residues. This CDR3 is CASSQETGAYEQYF. CDR3 bases: TGCGCCAGCAGCCAAGAGACAGGGGCCTACGAGCAGTACTTC.